The source of this T cell receptor beta chain is a study of shared clonotypes between healthy human individuals. Study as a whole: Ranging from 18 to 49 in age, donors were a couple of women and a few men.

This clone occurred many times. The germline V and J ends were trimmed by 0 bases and 4 bases, with 12 bases remaining between them. This CDR3 comprises 15 residues. Germline assignment: CDR1 SGHDT and CDR2 YYEEEE. The method was immunoSEQ multiplex PCR; TCRdb's version includes in-frame clones alone and lacks a portion of them. This sample yields about 1.1 million clones, of which more than 75% are seen a single time; 0.55% to 0.7% belongs to the top ten. The origin of this receptor is a man in his late teens or twenties in good health. Some clones in this sample may be carry-over from other donors' samples. This sequence joins TRBV5-6 and TRBJ2-3; D gene unclear. Sequenced input: memory CD4+ T cells from PBMCs. Described subset: CD45RA-negative fraction. CDR3 DNA sequence: TGTGCCAGCAGCTTGGGAGGATACTGGGCAGATACGCAGTATTTT. It codes for CASSLGGYWADTQYF.